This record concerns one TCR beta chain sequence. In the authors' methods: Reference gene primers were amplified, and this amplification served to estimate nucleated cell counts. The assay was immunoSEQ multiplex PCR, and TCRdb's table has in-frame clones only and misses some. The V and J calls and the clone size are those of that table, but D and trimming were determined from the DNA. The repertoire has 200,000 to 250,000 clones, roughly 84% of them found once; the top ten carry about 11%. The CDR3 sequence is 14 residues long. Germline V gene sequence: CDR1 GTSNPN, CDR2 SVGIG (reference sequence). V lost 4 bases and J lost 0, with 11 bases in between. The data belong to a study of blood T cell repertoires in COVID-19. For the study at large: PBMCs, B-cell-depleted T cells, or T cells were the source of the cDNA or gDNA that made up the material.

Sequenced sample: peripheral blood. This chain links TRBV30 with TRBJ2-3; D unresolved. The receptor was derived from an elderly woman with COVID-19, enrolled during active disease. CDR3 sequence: CAWMLKQSTDTQYF. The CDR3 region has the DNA TGTGCCTGGATGTTGAAACAGAGCACAGATACGCAGTATTTT. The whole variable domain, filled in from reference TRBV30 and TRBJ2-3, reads SQTIHQWPATLVQPVGSPLSLECTVEGTSNPNLYWYRQAAGRGLQLLFYSVGIGQISSEVPQNLSASRPQDRQFILSSKKLLLSDSGFYLCAWMLKQSTDTQYFGPGTRLTVL.